What follows describes a single T cell receptor (beta chain). The sample comes from a study of blood T cell repertoires in COVID-19. At the level of the study: From the United States, Italy and Spain came samples of acute and convalescent COVID-19. The analysed material was cDNA or gDNA that came from T cells, B-cell-depleted T cells, or PBMCs.

Authors' analysis steps: Amplifying reference gene primers gave estimates of nucleated cell counts. Produced via immunoSEQ multiplex PCR; TCRdb's table is partial and in-frame only. V, J and clone size are those of that table, while D and trimming were read from the DNA. The sample has about 170,000 clones; approximately 84% are singletons. The CDR3 has 14 amino acids. Germline CDR1 SGHTA, CDR2 FQGNSA. Trimming shortened V by 4 bases and J by 4 bases, and 11 bases separated the two germline ends. This sequence joins TRBV7-2 and TRBJ2-1; possibly TRBD2 for D (6 bases). The receptor comes from a man between 35 and 55 years old who had recovered from COVID-19. Sequenced: peripheral blood. The CDR3 DNA sequence: TGTGCCAGCAGCTCCGGGGGAGCTTACAATGAGCAGTTCTTC. Residues: CASSSGGAYNEQFF.